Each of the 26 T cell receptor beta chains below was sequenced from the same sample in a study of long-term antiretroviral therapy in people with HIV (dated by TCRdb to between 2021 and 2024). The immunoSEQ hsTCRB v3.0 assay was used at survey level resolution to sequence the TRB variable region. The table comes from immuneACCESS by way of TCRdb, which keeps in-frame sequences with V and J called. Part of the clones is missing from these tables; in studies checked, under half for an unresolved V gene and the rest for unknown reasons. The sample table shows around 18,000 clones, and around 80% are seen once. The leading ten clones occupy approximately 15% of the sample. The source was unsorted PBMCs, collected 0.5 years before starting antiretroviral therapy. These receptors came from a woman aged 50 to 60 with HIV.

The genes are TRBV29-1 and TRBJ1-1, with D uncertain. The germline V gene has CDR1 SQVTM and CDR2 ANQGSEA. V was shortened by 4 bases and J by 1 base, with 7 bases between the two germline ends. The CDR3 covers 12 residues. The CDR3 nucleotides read TGCAGCGTTGCCGAGGAGAACACTGAAGCTTTCTTT. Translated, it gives CSVAEENTEAFF.

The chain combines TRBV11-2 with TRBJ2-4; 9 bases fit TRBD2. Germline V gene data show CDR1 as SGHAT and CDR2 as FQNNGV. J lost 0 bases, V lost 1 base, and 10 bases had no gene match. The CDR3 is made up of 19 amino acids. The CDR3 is CASSLVLAGGLLAKNIQYF. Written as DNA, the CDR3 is TGTGCCAGCAGCTTAGTTCTGGCGGGGGGGCTACTAGCCAAAAACATTCAGTACTTC.

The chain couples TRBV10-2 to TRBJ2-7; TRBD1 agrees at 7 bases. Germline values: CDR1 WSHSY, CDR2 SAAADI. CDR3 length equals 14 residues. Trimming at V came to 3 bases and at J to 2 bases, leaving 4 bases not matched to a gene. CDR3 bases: TGCGCCAGCAGTGATGCAGGGGGACCCTACGAGCAGTACTTC. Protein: CASSDAGGPYEQYF.

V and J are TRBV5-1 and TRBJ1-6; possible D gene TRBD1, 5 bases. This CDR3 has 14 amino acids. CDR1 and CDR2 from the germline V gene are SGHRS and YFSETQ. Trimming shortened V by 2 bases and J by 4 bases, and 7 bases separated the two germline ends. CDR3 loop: CASSFQGYNSPLHF. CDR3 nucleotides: TGCGCCAGCAGCTTCCAGGGATATAATTCACCCCTCCACTTT.

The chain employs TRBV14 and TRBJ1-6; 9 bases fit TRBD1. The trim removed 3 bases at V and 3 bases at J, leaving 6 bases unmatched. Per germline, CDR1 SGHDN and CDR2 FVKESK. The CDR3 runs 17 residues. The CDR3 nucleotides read TGTGCCAGCAGCCAGGACAGGGGAACTTACTATAATTCACCCCTCCACTTT. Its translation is CASSQDRGTYYNSPLHF.

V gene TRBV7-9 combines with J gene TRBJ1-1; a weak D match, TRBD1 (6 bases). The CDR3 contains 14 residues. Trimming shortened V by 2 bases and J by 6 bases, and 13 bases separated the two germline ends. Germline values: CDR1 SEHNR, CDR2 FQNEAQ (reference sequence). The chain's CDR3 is CASSLKGGGAEAFF. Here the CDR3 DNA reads TGTGCCAGCAGCTTAAAAGGGGGAGGGGCTGAAGCTTTCTTT.

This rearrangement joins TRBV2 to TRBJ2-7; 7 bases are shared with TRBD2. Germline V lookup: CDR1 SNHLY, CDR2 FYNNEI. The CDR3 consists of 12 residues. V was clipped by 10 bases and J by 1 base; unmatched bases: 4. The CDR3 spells CAKGRVSYEQYF. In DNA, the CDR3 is TGTGCCAAAGGGAGGGTTTCCTACGAGCAGTACTTC.

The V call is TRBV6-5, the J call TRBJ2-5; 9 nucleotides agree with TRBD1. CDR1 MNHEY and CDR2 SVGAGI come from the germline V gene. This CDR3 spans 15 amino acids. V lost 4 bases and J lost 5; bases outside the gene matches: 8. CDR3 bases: TGTGCCAGCAGTTCCCGGGACAGGGCAGGGGAGACCCAGTACTTC. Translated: CASSSRDRAGETQYF.

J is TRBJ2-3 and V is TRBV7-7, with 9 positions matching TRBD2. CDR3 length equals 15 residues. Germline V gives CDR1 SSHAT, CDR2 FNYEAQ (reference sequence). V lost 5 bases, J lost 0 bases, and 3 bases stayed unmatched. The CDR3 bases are TGTGCCAGCAGCCCTAGCGGGGTTAGCACAGATACGCAGTATTTT. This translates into CASSPSGVSTDTQYF.

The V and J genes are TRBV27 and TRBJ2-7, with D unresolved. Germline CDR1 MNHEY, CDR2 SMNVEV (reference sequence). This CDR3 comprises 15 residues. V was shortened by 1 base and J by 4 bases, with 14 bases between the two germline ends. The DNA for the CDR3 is TGTGCCAGCAGTTTATACCTCAGATCGGGTTACGAGCAGTACGTC. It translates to CASSLYLRSGYEQYV.

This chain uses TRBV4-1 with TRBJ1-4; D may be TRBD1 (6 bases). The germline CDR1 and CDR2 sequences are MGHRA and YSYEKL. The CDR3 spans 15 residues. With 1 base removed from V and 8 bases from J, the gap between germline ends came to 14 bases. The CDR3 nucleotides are TGCGCCAGCAGCCAAGTTTCAGGGGTGGAAGAAAAACTGTTTTTT. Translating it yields CASSQVSGVEEKLFF.

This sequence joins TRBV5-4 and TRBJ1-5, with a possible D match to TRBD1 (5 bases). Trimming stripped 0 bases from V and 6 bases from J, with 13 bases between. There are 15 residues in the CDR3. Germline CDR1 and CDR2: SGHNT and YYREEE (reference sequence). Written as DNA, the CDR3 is TGTGCCAGCAGCTTGGATAAGGGGCGGATTCAGCCCCAGCATTTT. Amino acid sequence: CASSLDKGRIQPQHF.

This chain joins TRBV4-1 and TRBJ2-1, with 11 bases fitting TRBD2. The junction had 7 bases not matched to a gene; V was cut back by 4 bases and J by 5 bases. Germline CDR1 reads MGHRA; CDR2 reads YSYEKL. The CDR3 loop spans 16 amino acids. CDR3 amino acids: CASSRDSGGANNEQFF. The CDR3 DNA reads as TGCGCCAGCAGCCGGGATAGCGGGGGGGCCAACAATGAGCAGTTCTTC.

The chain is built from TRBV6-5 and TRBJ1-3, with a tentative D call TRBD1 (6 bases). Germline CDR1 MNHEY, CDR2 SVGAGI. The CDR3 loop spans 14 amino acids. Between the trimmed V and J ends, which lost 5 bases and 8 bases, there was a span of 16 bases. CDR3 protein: CASSLTGFKDTIYF. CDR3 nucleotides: TGTGCCAGCAGTCTTACAGGGTTCAAAGACACCATATATTTT.

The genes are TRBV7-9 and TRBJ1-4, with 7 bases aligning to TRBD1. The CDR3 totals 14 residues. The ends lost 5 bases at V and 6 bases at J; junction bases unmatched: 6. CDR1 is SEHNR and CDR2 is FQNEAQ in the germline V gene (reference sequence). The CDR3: CASSPNDRDEKLFF. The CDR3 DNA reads TGTGCCAGCAGCCCGAACGACAGGGATGAAAAACTGTTTTTT. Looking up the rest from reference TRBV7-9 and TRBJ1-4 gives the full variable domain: DTGVSQNPRHKITKRGQNVTFRCDPISEHNRLYWYRQTLGQGPEFLTYFQNEAQLEKSRLLSDRFSAERPKGSFSTLEIQRTEQGDSAMYLCASSPNDRDEKLFFGSGTQLSVL.

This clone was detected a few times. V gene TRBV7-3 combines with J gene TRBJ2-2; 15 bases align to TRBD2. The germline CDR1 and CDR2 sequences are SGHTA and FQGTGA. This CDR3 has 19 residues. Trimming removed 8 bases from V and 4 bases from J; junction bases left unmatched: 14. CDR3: CASALTGLAGGPGTGELFF. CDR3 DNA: TGTGCCAGCGCGCTCACAGGACTAGCGGGGGGGCCGGGCACCGGGGAGCTGTTTTTT.

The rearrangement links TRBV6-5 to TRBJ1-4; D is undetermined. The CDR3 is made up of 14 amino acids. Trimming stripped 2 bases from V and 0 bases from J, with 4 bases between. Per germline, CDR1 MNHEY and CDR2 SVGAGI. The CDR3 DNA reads TGTGCCAGCAGTTACGACCCAACTAATGAAAAACTGTTTTTT. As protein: CASSYDPTNEKLFF.

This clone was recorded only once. CDR3 region: CASSLARGLQETQYF. The CDR3 nucleotides read TGTGCCAGCAGCTTAGCCAGGGGCCTACAAGAGACCCAGTACTTC. The rearrangement joins TRBV7-2 to TRBJ2-5; D possibly corresponds to TRBD1 (6 bases). This CDR3 region has 15 residues. Trimming shortened V by 0 bases and J by 2 bases, and 10 bases separated the two germline ends. Germline assignment: CDR1 SGHTA and CDR2 FQGNSA.

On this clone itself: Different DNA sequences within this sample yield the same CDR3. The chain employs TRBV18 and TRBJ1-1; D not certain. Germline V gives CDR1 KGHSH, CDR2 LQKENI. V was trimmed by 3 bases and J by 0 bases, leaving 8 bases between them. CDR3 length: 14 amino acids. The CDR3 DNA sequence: TGTGCCAGCTCACCTAGCGTACTGAACACTGAAGCTTTCTTT. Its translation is CASSPSVLNTEAFF.

CDR3 in amino acids: CARLGGPWYEQYF. CDR3 nucleotide sequence: TGTGCCCGCCTCGGGGGGCCTTGGTACGAGCAGTACTTC. This chain joins TRBV11-1 and TRBJ2-7, with a tentative D call TRBD2 (7 bases). V shed 11 bases and J shed 4 bases, with 18 bases lying between them. This CDR3 comprises 13 residues. Germline V gene sequence: CDR1 SGHAT, CDR2 FQDESV (reference sequence).

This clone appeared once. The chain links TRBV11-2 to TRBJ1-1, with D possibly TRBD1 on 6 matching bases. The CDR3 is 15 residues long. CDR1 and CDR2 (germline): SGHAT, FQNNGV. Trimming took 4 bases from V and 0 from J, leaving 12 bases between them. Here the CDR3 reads CASSSRGGMNTEAFF. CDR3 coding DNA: TGTGCCAGCAGCTCGAGGGGGGGCATGAACACTGAAGCTTTCTTT.

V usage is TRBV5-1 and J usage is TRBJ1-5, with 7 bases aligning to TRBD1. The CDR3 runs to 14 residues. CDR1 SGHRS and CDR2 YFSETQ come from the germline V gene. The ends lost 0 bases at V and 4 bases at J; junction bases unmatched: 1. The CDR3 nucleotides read TGCGCCAGCAGCTTGGAGGACAGGAATCAGCCCCAGCATTTT. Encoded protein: CASSLEDRNQPQHF. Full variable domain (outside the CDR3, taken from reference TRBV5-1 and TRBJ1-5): KAGVTQTPRYLIKTRGQQVTLSCSPISGHRSVSWYQQTPGQGLQFLFEYFSETQRNKGNFPGRFSGRQFSNSRSEMNVSTLELGDSALYLCASSLEDRNQPQHFGDGTRLSIL.

CDR3 in DNA: TGCGCCAGCAGCCAAGATGGGACTAGCGGGGAACCAATAAACCGACTTACGCAGTATTTT. Translation gives CASSQDGTSGEPINRLTQYF. This rearrangement joins TRBV4-1 to TRBJ2-3; 13 nucleotides agree with TRBD2. The germline gives CDR1 MGHRA, CDR2 YSYEKL. Germline trimming cut 0 bases from V and 8 bases from J; bases unmatched to any gene: 17. The CDR3 has 20 amino acids.

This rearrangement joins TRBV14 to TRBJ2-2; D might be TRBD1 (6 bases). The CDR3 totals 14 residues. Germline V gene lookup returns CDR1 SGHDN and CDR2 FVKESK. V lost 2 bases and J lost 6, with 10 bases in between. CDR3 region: CASSQQGPPGELFF. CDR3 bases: TGTGCCAGCAGCCAACAGGGGCCGCCCGGGGAGCTGTTTTTT.

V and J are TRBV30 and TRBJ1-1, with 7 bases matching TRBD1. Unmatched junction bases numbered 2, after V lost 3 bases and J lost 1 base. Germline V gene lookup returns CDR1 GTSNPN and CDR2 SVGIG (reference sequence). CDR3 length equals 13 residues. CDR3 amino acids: CAWSRDRNTEAFF. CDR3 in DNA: TGTGCCTGGAGCCGGGACAGGAACACTGAAGCTTTCTTT.

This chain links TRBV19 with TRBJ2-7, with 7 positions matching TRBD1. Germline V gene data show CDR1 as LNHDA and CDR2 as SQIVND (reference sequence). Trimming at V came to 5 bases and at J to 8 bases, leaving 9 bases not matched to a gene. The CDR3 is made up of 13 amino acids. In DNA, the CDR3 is TGTGCCAGTAGTTTTGACCGGGACAGTAAGCAGTACGTC. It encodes CASSFDRDSKQYV.